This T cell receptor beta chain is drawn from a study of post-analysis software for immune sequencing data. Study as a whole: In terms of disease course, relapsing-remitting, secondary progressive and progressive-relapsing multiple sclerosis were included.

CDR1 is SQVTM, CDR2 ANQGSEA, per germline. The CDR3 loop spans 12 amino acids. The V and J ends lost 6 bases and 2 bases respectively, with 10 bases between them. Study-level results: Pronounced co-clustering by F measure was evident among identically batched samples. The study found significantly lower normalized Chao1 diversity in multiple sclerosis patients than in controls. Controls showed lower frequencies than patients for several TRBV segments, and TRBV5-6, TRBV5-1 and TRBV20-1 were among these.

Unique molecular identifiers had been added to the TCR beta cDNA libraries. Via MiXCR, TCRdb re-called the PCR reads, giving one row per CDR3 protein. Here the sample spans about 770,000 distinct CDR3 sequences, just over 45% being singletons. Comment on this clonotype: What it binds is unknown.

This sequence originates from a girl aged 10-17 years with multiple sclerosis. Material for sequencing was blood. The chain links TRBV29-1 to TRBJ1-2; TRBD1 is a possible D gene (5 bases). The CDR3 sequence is CSVRGVNYGYTF. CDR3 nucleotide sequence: TGCAGCGTACGAGGGGTGAACTATGGCTACACCTTC.